The sequence of this TCR beta chain was determined in a study of blood T cell repertoires in COVID-19. CDR3 length: 13 residues. Trimming left V 0 bases short and J 6 bases short, with 9 bases between. Germline CDR1 and CDR2: SNHLY and FYNNEI. Assay used: immunoSEQ multiplex PCR; TCRdb lists only in-frame clones, some missing. Here the sample spans around 390,000 clones, approximately 87% being singletons. What was sequenced was PBMCs or T cells enriched from blood (not recorded which). The chain recombines TRBV2 with TRBJ2-7, with D possibly TRBD2 on 5 matching bases. The clonotype comes from a woman aged 45-65 years who had recovered from COVID-19. The CDR3 sequence: CASSEARGFEQYF. CDR3 coding DNA: TGTGCCAGCAGTGAAGCGAGAGGGTTCGAGCAGTACTTC. The full variable domain, completed using reference TRBV2 and TRBJ2-7, is EPEVTQTPSHQVTQMGQEVILRCVPISNHLYFYWYRQILGQKVEFLVSFYNNEISEKSEIFDDQFSVERPDGSNFTLKIRSTKLEDSAMYFCASSEARGFEQYFGPGTRLTVT.